This T cell receptor (beta chain) was captured in a study of shared clonotypes between healthy human individuals. Study-wide results and limits: Depth of sequencing was expected to influence donor clonotype sharing.

V dropped 0 bases and J dropped 6 bases, with 7 bases sitting between them. The CDR3 runs to 12 residues. Germline V gene lookup returns CDR1 SGHRS and CDR2 YFSETQ. Some clones are missing from TCRdb's copy, which holds only in-frame ones; the method was immunoSEQ multiplex PCR. The data show fewer than 850,000 clones, 60% to 80% seen once. As regards this clone: Its cognate antigen is unknown.

Sequencing was done on a sample of memory CD4+ T cells sorted from blood. Subset of the sample: CD45RA-negative fraction. V gene TRBV5-1 combines with J gene TRBJ2-7; unclear D gene. The clonotype comes from a woman between 25 and 40 years old in good health. Here the CDR3 reads CASSLGESEQYF. DNA for the CDR3: TGCGCCAGCAGCTTGGGAGAATCCGAGCAGTACTTC.